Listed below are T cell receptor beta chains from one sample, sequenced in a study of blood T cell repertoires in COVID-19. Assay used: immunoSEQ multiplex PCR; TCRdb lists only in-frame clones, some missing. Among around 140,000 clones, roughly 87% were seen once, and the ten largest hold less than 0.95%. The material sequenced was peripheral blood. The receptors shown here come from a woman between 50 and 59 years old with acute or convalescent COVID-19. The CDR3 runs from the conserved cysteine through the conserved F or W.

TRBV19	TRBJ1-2	CASSPRGRRSLDYGYTF
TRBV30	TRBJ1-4	CAGIRDGDNEKLFF
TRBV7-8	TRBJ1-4	CASSPWDRGPEKLFF
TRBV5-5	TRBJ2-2	CASSSGQANTGELFF
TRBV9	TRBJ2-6	CASSVDGQGFVYSGANVLTF
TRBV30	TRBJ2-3	CAWSVSPSSDTDTQYF
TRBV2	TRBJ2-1	CASNGDSHEQFF
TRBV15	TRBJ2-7	CATSRDRGHEQYF
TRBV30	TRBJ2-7	CAWSEISVGSYEQYF
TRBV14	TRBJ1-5	CASSQLLGEPQHF
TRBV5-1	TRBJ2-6	CASRRTSEGANVLTF
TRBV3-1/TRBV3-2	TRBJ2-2	CASSPEALTTGELFF
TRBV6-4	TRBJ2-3	CASRRTSGGVADTQYF
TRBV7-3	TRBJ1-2	CASSPTGIGYTF
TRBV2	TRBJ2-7	CATLEAGLYEQYF
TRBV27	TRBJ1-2	CASRREDYGYTF
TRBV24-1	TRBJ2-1	CATSDRGGGSYNEQFF
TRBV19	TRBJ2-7	CASSREGGSYEQYF
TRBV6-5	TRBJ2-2	CASSYVWGGDGELFF